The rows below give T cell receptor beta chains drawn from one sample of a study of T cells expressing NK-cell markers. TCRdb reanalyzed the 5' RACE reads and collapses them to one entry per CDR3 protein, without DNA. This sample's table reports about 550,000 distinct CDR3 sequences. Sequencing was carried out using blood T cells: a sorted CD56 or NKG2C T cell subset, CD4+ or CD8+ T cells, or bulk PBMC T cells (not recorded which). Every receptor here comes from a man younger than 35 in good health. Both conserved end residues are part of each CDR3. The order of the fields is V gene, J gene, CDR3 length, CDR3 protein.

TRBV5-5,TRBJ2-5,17,CASSRQAGGRNGETQYF
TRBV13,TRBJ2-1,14,CASSLGGPGSEQFF
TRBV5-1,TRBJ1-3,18,CASSPTGTAGNSGNTIYF
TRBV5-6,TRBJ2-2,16,CASSPRSGVGTGELFF
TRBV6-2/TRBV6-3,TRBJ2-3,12,CASREQGGTQYF
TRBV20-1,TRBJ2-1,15,CSADSGQGPSAEQFF
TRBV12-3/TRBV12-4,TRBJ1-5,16,CASSLGRDRGGQPQHF
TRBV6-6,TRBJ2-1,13,CASSYSGRNEQFF
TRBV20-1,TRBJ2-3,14,CSARDGLSTDTQYF
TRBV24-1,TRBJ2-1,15,CATSSGSGDGYEQFF
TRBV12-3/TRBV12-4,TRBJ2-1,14,CASSRAPSYNEQFF
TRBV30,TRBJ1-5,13,CAWSAGPSQPQHF
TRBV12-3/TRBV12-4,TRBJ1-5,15,CASSFGTAGNQPQHF
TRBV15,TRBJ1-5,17,CATSRDLRQEGGQPQHF
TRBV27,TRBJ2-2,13,CASSPRTIGELFF
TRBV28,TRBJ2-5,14,CASSSPQGWETQYF
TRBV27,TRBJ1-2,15,CASSMGGEAVYGYTF
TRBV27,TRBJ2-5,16,CASRGLAGGVQETQYF
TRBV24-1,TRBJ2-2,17,CATSDRLAEGGTGELFF
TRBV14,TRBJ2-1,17,CASSQELAESSYNEQFF
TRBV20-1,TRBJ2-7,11,CSAPLNYEQYF
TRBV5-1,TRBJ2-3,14,CATQPETLTDTQYF
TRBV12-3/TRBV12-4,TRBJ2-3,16,CASSREDRWYTDTQYF
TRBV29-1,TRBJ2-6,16,CSVAGQPSSGANVLTF
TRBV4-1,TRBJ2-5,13,CASSRLTQETQYF
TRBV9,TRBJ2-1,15,CASSVGGGARVAQFF
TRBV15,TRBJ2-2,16,CATSRELETVPGELFF
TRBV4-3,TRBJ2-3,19,CASSQDRELGRESPDTQYF
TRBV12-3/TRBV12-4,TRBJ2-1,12,CASSSLNNEQFF
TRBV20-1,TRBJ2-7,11,CSANFASEQYF
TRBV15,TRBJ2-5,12,CATSPYGGHKYF
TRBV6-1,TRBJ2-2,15,CASIQREGWTGELFF
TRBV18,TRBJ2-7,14,CASSPRGSLYEQYF
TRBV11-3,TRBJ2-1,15,CASSLEGGGNNEQFF
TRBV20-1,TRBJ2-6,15,CSARVHGSGANVLTF
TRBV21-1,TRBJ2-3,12,CASNAGNYTQYF
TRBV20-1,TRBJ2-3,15,CSARGPGTSGSLQYF
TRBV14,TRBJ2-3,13,CASSRRFSDTQYF
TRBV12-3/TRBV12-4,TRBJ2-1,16,CASSPGARSNDNEQFF
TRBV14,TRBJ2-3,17,CASSPWTSGRATDTQYF
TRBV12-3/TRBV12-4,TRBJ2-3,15,CASSLKRESTDTQYF
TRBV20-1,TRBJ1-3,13,CSAATGAGNTIYF
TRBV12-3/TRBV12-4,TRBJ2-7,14,CASSFESFIVQQYF
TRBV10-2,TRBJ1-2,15,CASRRGQGTNYGYTF
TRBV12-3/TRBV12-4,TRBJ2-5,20,CASSGYDRDSLPVGHETQYF
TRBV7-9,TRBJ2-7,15,CASSPKAGMRYEQYF